The clone carrying this TCR beta chain has only a few counts. Method: immunoSEQ multiplex PCR; TCRdb's copy keeps in-frame clones and lacks some. The table lists over 100,000 clones, 80% to 95% of them singletons. The data belong to a study of siplizumab effects on memory and regulatory T cells. Germline loops: CDR1 SGHTA, CDR2 FQGNSA. Trimming took 5 bases from V and 0 from J; bases not matched to a gene: 1. CDR3 length: 14 residues. The chain employs TRBV7-2 and TRBJ1-5; 7 nucleotides match TRBD1. The sequenced sample was non-Treg CD4+ T cells sorted from blood. The sequence came from a human donor in good health. CDR3 in amino acids: CASSPGGSNQPQHF. The DNA for the CDR3 is TGTGCCAGCAGCCCAGGGGGTAGCAATCAGCCCCAGCATTTT. Supplemented by reference TRBV7-2 and TRBJ1-5, the full variable domain reads GAGVSQSPSNKVTEKGKDVELRCDPISGHTALYWYRQSLGQGLEFLIYFQGNSAPDKSGLPSDRFSAERTGGSVSTLTIQRTQQEDSAVYLCASSPGGSNQPQHFGDGTRLSIL.